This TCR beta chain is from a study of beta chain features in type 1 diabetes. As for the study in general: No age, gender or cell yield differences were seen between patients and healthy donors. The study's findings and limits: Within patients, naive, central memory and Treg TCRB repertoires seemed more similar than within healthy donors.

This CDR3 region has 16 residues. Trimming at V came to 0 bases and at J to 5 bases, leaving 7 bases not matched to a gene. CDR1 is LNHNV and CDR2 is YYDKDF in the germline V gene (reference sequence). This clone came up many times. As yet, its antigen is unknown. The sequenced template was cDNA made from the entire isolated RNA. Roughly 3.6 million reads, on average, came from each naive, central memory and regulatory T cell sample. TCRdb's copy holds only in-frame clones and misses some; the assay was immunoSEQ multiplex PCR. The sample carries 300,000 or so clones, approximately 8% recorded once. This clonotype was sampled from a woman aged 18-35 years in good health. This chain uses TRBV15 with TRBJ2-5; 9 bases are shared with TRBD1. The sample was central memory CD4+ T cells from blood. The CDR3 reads CATSRDRQGGIETQYF. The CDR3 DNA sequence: TGTGCCACCAGCAGAGATCGACAGGGGGGCATTGAGACCCAGTACTTC.